These 22 T cell receptor beta chains were all obtained from the same sample, sequenced in a study of CD8 T cells in Susac syndrome. cDNA came from about 0.5 to 1 ug RNA primed by random hexamers. TCRdb itself ran the immunoSEQ multiplex PCR reads through MiXCR, one entry per CDR3 protein. The sample yields 100,000 or so distinct CDR3 sequences, around 93% seen once. Material for sequencing was CD8+ T cells from PBMCs. These receptor sequences come from a human donor in good health.

This chain links TRBV6-1 with TRBJ2-1; unclear D gene. Germline CDR1 and CDR2: MNHNS and SASEGT. Trimming cost V 6 bases and J 2 bases, with 17 bases left between them. CDR3 size: 16 residues. Here the CDR3 DNA reads TGTGCCAGCAGCCCAGATATTACGGCGACCTACAATGAGCAGTTCTTC. Protein product: CASSPDITATYNEQFF.

The V call is TRBV20-1, the J call TRBJ1-6; maybe TRBD1 (5 bases). Germline V lookup: CDR1 DFQATT, CDR2 SNEGSKA (reference sequence). V was shortened by 3 bases and J by 4 bases, with 13 bases between the two germline ends. CDR3 length equals 15 residues. The CDR3 DNA reads TGCAGTGCTAGGGGGGAATTTAGGTATAATTCACCCCTCCACTTT. Its translation is CSARGEFRYNSPLHF.

This chain joins TRBV2 and TRBJ1-1; possibly TRBD1 for D (6 bases). Trimming left V 6 bases short and J 3 bases short, with 26 bases between. CDR1 is SNHLY, CDR2 FYNNEI, per germline. This CDR3 contains 18 residues. CDR3 protein: CASRWDTRGGLRDTEAFF. In DNA, the CDR3 is TGTGCCAGCAGATGGGACACTCGTGGGGGCCTACGGGACACTGAAGCTTTCTTT.

The chain employs TRBV12-3 or TRBV12-4 and TRBJ2-7; a weak D match, TRBD1 (6 bases). V was pared by 6 bases and J by 1 base, with 13 bases between. The CDR3 loop spans 14 amino acids. Here the CDR3 reads CASSTAGTSYEQYF. DNA of the CDR3: TGTGCCAGCAGCACCGCCGGGACATCCTACGAGCAGTACTTC.

This sequence joins TRBV4-3 and TRBJ2-7, with unresolved D. The germline CDR1 and CDR2 sequences are LGHNA and YSLEER. This CDR3 spans 14 amino acids. The V end lost 0 bases, the J end lost 4 bases, and 10 bases lay between the germline ends. The chain's CDR3 is CASSQDWGFYEQYF. The CDR3 DNA sequence: TGCGCCAGCAGCCAAGACTGGGGATTTTACGAGCAGTACTTC.

The DNA for the CDR3 is TGTGCCAGCAGCTGGACTAGCGGGGACAATGAGCAGTTCTTC. It is translated as CASSWTSGDNEQFF. V usage is TRBV3-1 and J usage is TRBJ2-1; 12 nucleotides match TRBD2. This CDR3 has 14 amino acids. V dropped 5 bases and J dropped 5; count of bases not matched to a gene: 1. The germline CDR1 and CDR2 sequences are LGHDT and YNNKEL (reference sequence).

This chain uses TRBV27 with TRBJ2-7; TRBD2 agrees at 8 bases. V shed 5 bases and J 0 bases; nucleotides not matched to a gene: 6. The CDR3 covers 15 residues. Germline V gene lookup returns CDR1 MNHEY and CDR2 SMNVEV (reference sequence). In DNA, the CDR3 is TGTGCCAGCAGTATAACTAGCGGCCACTCCTACGAGCAGTACTTC. It is translated as CASSITSGHSYEQYF.

The V gene is TRBV6-5, the J gene TRBJ2-1, with D perhaps TRBD2 (6 bases). Germline-derived CDR1 and CDR2 are MNHEY and SVGAGI. The CDR3 sequence is 15 residues long. V lost 5 bases, J lost 9 bases, and 20 bases lay in between. The chain's CDR3 is CASSPPGLSTTEQFF. DNA of the CDR3: TGTGCCAGCAGTCCTCCGGGACTGAGTACGACTGAGCAGTTCTTC.

The V and J genes are TRBV7-2 and TRBJ2-1; TRBD2 matches 12 bases. The CDR3 length is 16 residues. The ends lost 1 base at V and 7 bases at J; junction bases unmatched: 5. Germline loops: CDR1 SGHTA, CDR2 FQGNSA. The CDR3 DNA is TGTGCCAGCAGCTTAGAGCTAGCGGGAGGGCGGAATGAGCAGTTCTTC. Its protein is CASSLELAGGRNEQFF.

The chain uses TRBV7-9 and TRBJ2-7; 7 nucleotides align to TRBD1. Unmatched junction bases numbered 4, after V lost 6 bases and J lost 2 bases. Germline CDR1 reads SEHNR; CDR2 reads FQNEAQ (reference sequence). This CDR3 contains 13 residues. As DNA, the CDR3 is TGTGCCAGCAGACAGACAGGGACCTACGAGCAGTACTTC. Translated: CASRQTGTYEQYF.

This chain links TRBV6-2 or TRBV6-3 with TRBJ1-2, with D perhaps TRBD1 (6 bases). V was shortened by 3 bases and J by 4 bases, with 9 bases between the two germline ends. CDR3 length equals 13 residues. Germline V CDR1 and CDR2: MNHEY, SVGEGT. The CDR3 DNA reads TGTGCCAGCAGTTATCAGACAGGCTATGGCTACACCTTC. As protein: CASSYQTGYGYTF.

The CDR3 DNA reads as TGTGCCAGCACCAAGGACAGCCCAACTGAAGCTTTCTTT. Amino acids: CASTKDSPTEAFF. The V call is TRBV2, the J call TRBJ1-1; weak D call: TRBD1 (6 bases). Germline V gene lookup returns CDR1 SNHLY and CDR2 FYNNEI. Trimming cost V 7 bases and J 5 bases, with 14 bases left between them. The CDR3 length is 13 residues.

V and J are TRBV19 and TRBJ1-3; no clear D. The V end lost 0 bases, the J end lost 0 bases, and 6 bases lay between the germline ends. Germline V CDR1 and CDR2: LNHDA, SQIVND (reference sequence). This CDR3 has 15 amino acids. CDR3 coding DNA: TGTGCCAGTAGTATAGATAAAAGCTCTGGAAACACCATATATTTT. Its translation is CASSIDKSSGNTIYF.

V and J are TRBV7-8 and TRBJ1-4, with D possibly matching TRBD1 (5 bases). V was cut by 4 bases and J by 6 bases, with 18 bases left in between. CDR3 length: 16 amino acids. Germline assignment: CDR1 SGHVS and CDR2 FQNEAQ. The CDR3 bases are TGTGCCAGCAGCTCAGCAGGGTCTCGACGAGATGAAAAACTGTTTTTT. This codes for CASSSAGSRRDEKLFF.

The DNA of the CDR3 is TGTGCCAGTACCTCCGTGGGCGCACCTGTACAGCCCCAGCATTTT. Its translation: CASTSVGAPVQPQHF. This rearrangement joins TRBV19 to TRBJ1-5, with no clear D. Trimming shortened V by 7 bases and J by 7 bases, and 20 bases separated the two germline ends. In germline, CDR1 is LNHDA, CDR2 SQIVND (reference sequence). The CDR3 length is 15 residues. Full variable domain (missing parts from reference TRBV19 and TRBJ1-5): DGGITQSPKYLFRKEGQNVTLSCEQNLNHDAMYWYRQDPGQGLRLIYYSQIVNDFQKGDIAEGYSVSREKKESFPLTVTSAQKNPTAFYLCASTSVGAPVQPQHFGDGTRLSIL.

This chain links TRBV11-2 with TRBJ1-5; D might be TRBD1 (5 bases). The length of the CDR3 is 15 residues. The V and J ends lost 1 base and 0 bases respectively, with 7 bases between them. Germline V CDR1 and CDR2: SGHAT, FQNNGV. As DNA, the CDR3 is TGTGCCAGCAGCTTAGCAGGGTATAGCAATCAGCCCCAGCATTTT. Residues: CASSLAGYSNQPQHF.

V and J are TRBV27 and TRBJ1-2; tentatively, D is TRBD1 (6 bases). There are 14 residues in the CDR3. The V and J ends lost 4 bases and 6 bases respectively, with 15 bases between them. Looked up from germline, CDR1 is MNHEY and CDR2 is SMNVEV (reference sequence). The CDR3 loop is CASSSQGRGDGYTF. CDR3 DNA sequence: TGTGCCAGCAGTTCCCAGGGGAGAGGAGATGGCTACACCTTC.

The rearrangement uses TRBV2 and TRBJ1-2; no clear D. In germline, CDR1 is SNHLY, CDR2 FYNNEI. Trimming stripped 1 base from V and 8 bases from J, with 11 bases between. This CDR3 region has 13 residues. The CDR3 DNA sequence: TGTGCCAGCAGTGAAGTTGGGGTGGAAGGCTACACCTTC. Translation: CASSEVGVEGYTF.

The CDR3 protein is CASSPGSGNTIYF. For the CDR3, the DNA is TGTGCCAGCTCACCTGGATCTGGAAACACCATATATTTT. This chain links TRBV18 with TRBJ1-3; D is ambiguous. Deletions cut 3 bases from V and 1 base from J, with 4 bases between. Looked up from germline, CDR1 is KGHSH and CDR2 is LQKENI. The CDR3 has 13 amino acids.

This chain connects TRBV11-2 to TRBJ2-7; TRBD2 agrees at 7 bases. The germline CDR1 and CDR2 sequences are SGHAT and FQNNGV. The J segment lost 1 base and the V segment lost 1 base, leaving 7 bases of the junction unmatched. The CDR3 is made up of 16 amino acids. The CDR3 DNA is TGTGCCAGCAGCTTAGTTCCGGGGAGGGGATCCTACGAGCAGTACTTC. It yields the protein CASSLVPGRGSYEQYF.

This rearrangement joins TRBV2 to TRBJ1-2, with a possible D match to TRBD1 (5 bases). The CDR3 spans 13 residues. CDR1 is SNHLY and CDR2 is FYNNEI in the germline V gene. V was clipped by 8 bases and J by 4 bases, with 14 bases between them. CDR3 sequence reads: CASLRGSSYGYTF. The CDR3 coding sequence is TGTGCCAGCCTAAGGGGTTCGAGCTATGGCTACACCTTC.

This chain connects TRBV5-6 to TRBJ1-5; no clear D gene. In germline, CDR1 is SGHDT, CDR2 YYEEEE. V shed 1 base and J shed 0 bases, with 11 bases lying between them. The CDR3 has 16 residues. The CDR3 region is CASSLFRLNSNQPQHF. In DNA form, the CDR3 reads TGTGCCAGCAGCTTGTTCCGTCTAAATAGCAATCAGCCCCAGCATTTT.